The 8 T cell receptor beta chains listed next were all sequenced from one sample in a study of shared clonotypes between healthy human individuals. The naive CD8 subset, CD45RO-negative cells positively selected for CCR7, excluded terminally differentiated effector memory CD45RA+ cells. Sequencing was performed with immunoSEQ multiplex PCR; in TCRdb, only in-frame clones are kept and a portion is missing. The sample shows approximately 2,200,000 clones, 85% to 95% of them seen only once. Sequenced: naive CD8+ T cells from PBMCs. The receptor source for this set is a man in his late teens or twenties in good health. Some clones in this sample may be carry-over from other donors' samples.

This chain connects TRBV15 to TRBJ2-3, with D possibly TRBD2 on 7 matching bases. The CDR3 runs 13 residues. The V and J ends lost 8 bases and 8 bases respectively, with 17 bases between them. Germline CDR1 is LNHNV and CDR2 is YYDKDF (reference sequence). CDR3 amino acids: CATGQGGAGTQYF. The DNA for the CDR3 is TGTGCCACCGGACAAGGGGGGGCTGGTACGCAGTATTTT.

The chain has TRBV6-1 and TRBJ2-4, with a weak D call TRBD2 (5 bases). The germline gives CDR1 MNHNS, CDR2 SASEGT. The CDR3 has 16 amino acids. Deletions cut 1 base from V and 2 bases from J, with 12 bases between. The DNA for the CDR3 is TGTGCCAGCAGTGAAGGTCCGGGGATCACCAAAAACATTCAGTACTTC. It yields the protein CASSEGPGITKNIQYF.

This chain links TRBV20-1 with TRBJ2-5; D perhaps matches TRBD2 (5 bases). This CDR3 contains 10 residues. The ends were cut back, 6 bases at V and 5 bases at J, with 7 bases in the middle. CDR1 is DFQATT and CDR2 is SNEGSKA in the germline V gene (reference sequence). CDR3 DNA: TGCAGTGCGTGGAGGGAGACCCAGTACTTC. As protein: CSAWRETQYF.

The chain recombines TRBV7-9 with TRBJ2-1; D not resolved. The V and J ends lost 4 bases and 0 bases respectively, with 16 bases between them. The CDR3 spans 17 residues. The germline gives CDR1 SEHNR, CDR2 FQNEAQ (reference sequence). CDR3 sequence (DNA): TGTGCCAGCAGCTCACGCACAGATTCAAGCTCCTACAATGAGCAGTTCTTC. This sequence encodes CASSSRTDSSSYNEQFF.

In DNA form, the CDR3 reads TGTGCCAGCAGCTTGAGTAACTCCTACGAGCAGTACTTC. Protein product: CASSLSNSYEQYF. The V call is TRBV5-6, the J call TRBJ2-5; D gene uncertain. The J call may be faulty, since TRBJ2-7 better matches the DNA end. This CDR3 spans 13 amino acids. CDR1 and CDR2 (germline): SGHDT, YYEEEE.

The gene calls are TRBV9 and TRBJ2-2, with TRBD1 matching over 11 bases. The germline V gene encodes CDR1 SGDLS and CDR2 YYNGEE. This CDR3 region has 16 residues. V lost 4 bases, J lost 3 bases, and 5 bases stayed unmatched. For the CDR3, the DNA is TGTGCCAGCAGCCTCGGACAGGGGGCGCACACCGGGGAGCTGTTTTTT. Translating gives CASSLGQGAHTGELFF.

The chain couples TRBV4-3 to TRBJ1-1; possible D gene TRBD1, 5 bases. V was shortened by 4 bases and J by 0 bases, with 6 bases between the two germline ends. The CDR3 consists of 13 residues. Looked up from germline, CDR1 is LGHNA and CDR2 is YSLEER. As DNA, the CDR3 is TGCGCCAGCAGCCGGGGGATGAACACTGAAGCTTTCTTT. Translation: CASSRGMNTEAFF.

The rearrangement uses TRBV7-9 and TRBJ2-7; possibly TRBD1 for D (5 bases). V lost 5 bases to trimming and J lost 1 base, with 12 bases between them. The CDR3 contains 14 residues. In germline, CDR1 is SEHNR, CDR2 FQNEAQ (reference sequence). CDR3 protein: CASSTRTLSYEQYF. DNA of the CDR3: TGTGCCAGCAGCACCCGGACACTATCCTACGAGCAGTACTTC.